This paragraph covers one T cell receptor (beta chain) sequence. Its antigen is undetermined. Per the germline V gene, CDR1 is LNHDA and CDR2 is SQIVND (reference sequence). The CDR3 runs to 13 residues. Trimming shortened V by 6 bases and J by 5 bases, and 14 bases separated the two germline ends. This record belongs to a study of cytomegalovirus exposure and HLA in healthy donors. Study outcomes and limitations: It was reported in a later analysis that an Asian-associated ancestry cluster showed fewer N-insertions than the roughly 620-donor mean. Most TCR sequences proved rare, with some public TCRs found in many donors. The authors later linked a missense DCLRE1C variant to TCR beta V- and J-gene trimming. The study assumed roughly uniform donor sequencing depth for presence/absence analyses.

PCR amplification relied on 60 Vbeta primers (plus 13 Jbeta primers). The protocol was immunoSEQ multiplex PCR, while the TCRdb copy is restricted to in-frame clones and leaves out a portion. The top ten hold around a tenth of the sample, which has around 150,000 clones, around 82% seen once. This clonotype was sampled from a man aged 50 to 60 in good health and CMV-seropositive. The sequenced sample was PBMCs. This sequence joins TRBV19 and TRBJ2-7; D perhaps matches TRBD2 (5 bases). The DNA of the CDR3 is TGTGCCAGTAGCCCCCGGGGTTACCACGAGCAGTACTTC. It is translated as CASSPRGYHEQYF.